This TCR beta chain was retrieved from a study of human T cells and chemical hapten exposure. General study findings and limits: The number of TCRs over 1 in 1000 frequency stayed unchanged after DPC. PT1 expanded TCR counts correlated positively with patch test score.

As the library was built, unique molecular identifiers were attached to individual cDNA molecules. TCRdb recomputed calls from the RACE reads with MiXCR, one row per CDR3 protein. The table includes more than 80,000 distinct CDR3 sequences, approximately 8% detected once. Time point indicated: patch test 1, 2 weeks after DPC sensitization. The sample's treatment: therapeutic diphenylcyclopropenone sensitization with weekly scalp DPC. The total RNA was obtained from whole blood that was not fractionated. In its sample, this clonotype was seen many times. Its antigen is currently unknown. The ends were cut back, 4 bases at V and 3 bases at J, with 14 bases in the middle. The CDR3 is made up of 15 amino acids.

This specimen consisted of whole blood, obtained in connection with sensitization to the hapten diphenylcyclopropenone (DPC). This chain uses TRBV12-3 or TRBV12-4 with TRBJ2-3; tentatively, D is TRBD1 or TRBD2 (5 bases each). The TCR sequence derives from a woman aged 25 to 39 with alopecia areata. Some clones in this sample may be carry-over from other donors' samples. CDR3 loop: CASSSPLGETDTQYF. As DNA, the CDR3 is TGTGCCAGCAGTTCCCCTTTGGGGGAGACAGATACGCAGTATTTT.